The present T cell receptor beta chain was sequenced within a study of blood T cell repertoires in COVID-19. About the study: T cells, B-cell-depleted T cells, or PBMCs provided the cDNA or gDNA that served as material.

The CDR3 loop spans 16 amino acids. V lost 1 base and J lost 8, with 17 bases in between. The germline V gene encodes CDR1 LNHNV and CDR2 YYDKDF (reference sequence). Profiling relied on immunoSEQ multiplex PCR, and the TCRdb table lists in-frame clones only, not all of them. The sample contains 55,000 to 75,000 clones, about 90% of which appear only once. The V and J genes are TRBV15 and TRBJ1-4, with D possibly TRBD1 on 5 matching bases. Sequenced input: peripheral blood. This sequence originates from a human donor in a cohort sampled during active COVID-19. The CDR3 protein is CATSRGPGGRREKLFF. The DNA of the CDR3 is TGTGCCACCAGCAGAGGCCCCGGGGGGAGGCGGGAAAAACTGTTTTTT.